Detailed here is one TCR beta chain. V trimming: 6 bases; J trimming: 11 bases; junction bases outside the gene matches: 18. Per germline, CDR1 PRHDT and CDR2 FYEKMQ (reference sequence). The CDR3 is 16 amino acids. TCRdb's copy holds only in-frame clones and misses some; the assay was immunoSEQ multiplex PCR. The repertoire holds around 65,000 clones, with 88% as singletons. This specimen belongs to a study of T cell changes during pregnancy in multiple sclerosis. The genes are TRBV13 and TRBJ2-2; 7 nucleotides match TRBD2. This specimen was peripheral blood, taken in the first trimester of pregnancy. This TCR was recovered from a female donor with multiple sclerosis, enrolled in a pregnancy study. Here the CDR3 reads CASSPEAGISFRELFF. The DNA for the CDR3 is TGTGCCAGCAGTCCCGAAGCGGGAATAAGTTTCCGTGAGCTGTTTTTT.